These 16 T cell receptor beta chains were all obtained from the same sample, sequenced in a study of blood T cell repertoires in COVID-19. Repertoires were generated with immunoSEQ multiplex PCR, while TCRdb's copy carries only in-frame clones and drops some. The table lists fewer than 500,000 clones, 85% to 90% of them singletons. The material sequenced was PBMCs or T cells enriched from blood (not recorded which). Every receptor here comes from a woman between 25 and 40 years old with acute COVID-19.

The chain uses TRBV20-1 and TRBJ1-2; weak D call: TRBD1 (5 bases). Germline loops: CDR1 DFQATT, CDR2 SNEGSKA (reference sequence). This CDR3 comprises 17 residues. The germline V and J ends were trimmed by 3 bases and 0 bases, with 20 bases remaining between them. The CDR3 DNA reads as TGCAGTGCTAGTCCCTACTGGCTCGGACACCCTAACTATGGCTACACCTTC. Protein: CSASPYWLGHPNYGYTF.

This rearrangement joins TRBV5-4 to TRBJ2-2, with a weak D call TRBD1 (5 bases). The V and J ends lost 0 bases and 6 bases respectively, with 9 bases between them. This CDR3 spans 14 amino acids. Germline assignment: CDR1 SGHNT and CDR2 YYREEE (reference sequence). This chain's CDR3 is CASSLGQSSGELFF. CDR3 nucleotide sequence: TGTGCCAGCAGCTTGGGACAGAGCTCCGGGGAGCTGTTTTTT.

The V call is TRBV5-6, the J call TRBJ2-7; possible D gene TRBD1, 5 bases. In germline, CDR1 is SGHDT, CDR2 YYEEEE. Trimming removed 0 bases at V and 4 bases at J, with 8 bases between. The CDR3 sequence is 13 residues long. The CDR3 region is CASSLVGQYEQYF. As DNA, the CDR3 is TGTGCCAGCAGCTTGGTGGGGCAGTACGAGCAGTACTTC.

The chain couples TRBV9 to TRBJ2-2, with TRBD1 matching 8 bases. This CDR3 contains 17 residues. Germline CDR1 is SGDLS and CDR2 is YYNGEE. J lost 5 bases, V lost 4 bases, and 13 bases had no gene match. The CDR3 is CASSTQPTGGITGELFF. The DNA of the CDR3 is TGTGCCAGCAGCACACAGCCTACAGGGGGGATAACCGGGGAGCTGTTTTTT.

This chain uses TRBV21-1 with TRBJ2-7; the table's D call TRBD2 went unverified against the DNA. TRBV21-1 is given as a pseudogene. The CDR3 loop spans 16 amino acids. CDR3 in DNA: TGTGCCAGCAGCCTCCGTTGGGAGGGGATCTTCTACGAGCAGTACTTC. Translated, it gives CASSLRWEGIFYEQYF.

The chain employs TRBV5-1 and TRBJ1-2, with 11 nucleotides matching TRBD1. The CDR3 length is 15 residues. Germline values: CDR1 SGHRS, CDR2 YFSETQ. Unmatched junction bases numbered 8, after V lost 3 bases and J lost 7 bases. DNA for the CDR3: TGCGCCAGCAGCTCGGGGGACAGGGGGACGCGTGGCTACACCTTC. Protein product: CASSSGDRGTRGYTF.

The J gene is TRBJ1-4, the V gene TRBV30; 9 positions match TRBD1. This CDR3 comprises 12 residues. With V trimmed by 5 bases and J by 8 bases, 3 bases remained unmatched. CDR1 and CDR2 (germline): GTSNPN, SVGIG (reference sequence). CDR3 DNA: TGTGCCTGGGGACAGGGGTCCGAAAAACTGTTTTTT. It encodes CAWGQGSEKLFF.

This clone is a singleton in its sample. The chain uses TRBV29-1 and TRBJ1-2; TRBD1 aligns across 10 bases. Germline V gene lookup returns CDR1 SQVTM and CDR2 ANQGSEA. The CDR3 runs 13 residues. Trimming at V came to 5 bases and at J to 4 bases, leaving 4 bases not matched to a gene. CDR3 sequence (DNA): TGCAGCGTTTCGGGACAGGGGACCTATGGCTACACCTTC. It specifies CSVSGQGTYGYTF.

This clone was observed a few times. V and J are TRBV30 and TRBJ2-7; 9 bases agree with TRBD1. The CDR3 is made up of 14 amino acids. The J segment lost 5 bases and the V segment lost 4 bases, leaving 9 bases of the junction unmatched. Germline CDR1 and CDR2: GTSNPN and SVGIG (reference sequence). Written as DNA, the CDR3 is TGTGCCTGGACCACGGGACAGGGATTTGACGAGCAGTACTTC. It codes for CAWTTGQGFDEQYF. The full variable domain, rest sourced from reference TRBV30 and TRBJ2-7, is SQTIHQWPATLVQPVGSPLSLECTVEGTSNPNLYWYRQAAGRGLQLLFYSVGIGQISSEVPQNLSASRPQDRQFILSSKKLLLSDSGFYLCAWTTGQGFDEQYFGPGTRLTVT.

A single count supports this clone. This chain connects TRBV10-1 to TRBJ1-1; D is unclear. V shed 0 bases and J shed 6 bases, with 8 bases lying between them. The CDR3 consists of 13 residues. Germline V gene sequence: CDR1 WNHNN, CDR2 SYGVQD (reference sequence). CDR3 amino acids: CASSESAVAEAFF. The CDR3 DNA reads TGCGCCAGCAGTGAGTCAGCCGTGGCTGAAGCTTTCTTT.

This clone was recorded once. The V gene is TRBV5-1, the J gene TRBJ1-1, with no clear D. V lost 2 bases and J 3 bases, leaving 11 bases between the germline ends. This CDR3 contains 14 residues. Germline V gives CDR1 SGHRS, CDR2 YFSETQ. The CDR3 DNA follows: TGCGCCAGCAGCTTTTATAATTTAGACACTGAAGCTTTCTTT. Protein product: CASSFYNLDTEAFF.

The V and J genes are TRBV9 and TRBJ1-5, with 9 bases matching TRBD1. Germline V lookup: CDR1 SGDLS, CDR2 YYNGEE. With V trimmed by 3 bases and J by 8 bases, 9 bases remained unmatched. This CDR3 has 15 residues. The CDR3 here is CASSAGQGSSEPQHF. In DNA, the CDR3 is TGTGCCAGCAGCGCCGGACAGGGGAGTTCGGAGCCCCAGCATTTT. Full variable domain (rest looked up from reference TRBV9 and TRBJ1-5): DSGVTQTPKHLITATGQRVTLRCSPRSGDLSVYWYQQSLDQGLQFLIQYYNGEERAKGNILERFSAQQFPDLHSELNLSSLELGDSALYFCASSAGQGSSEPQHFGDGTRLSIL.

This chain joins TRBV19 and TRBJ1-5; tentative D call: TRBD1 (5 bases). V gave up 6 bases and J gave up 5 bases, with 11 bases separating them. Germline V CDR1 and CDR2: LNHDA, SQIVND (reference sequence). This CDR3 region has 13 residues. The CDR3, as DNA: TGTGCCAGTAGATGGGGGGGGGATCAGCCCCAGCATTTT. This gives the protein CASRWGGDQPQHF.

V usage is TRBV9 and J usage is TRBJ2-2; D uncertain. The CDR3 spans 13 residues. Trimming took off 5 bases at V and 3 bases at J, with 8 bases between the two ends. CDR1 is SGDLS, CDR2 YYNGEE, per germline. The CDR3 sequence: CASRGEDTGELFF. The CDR3 bases are TGTGCCAGCAGAGGTGAGGACACCGGGGAGCTGTTTTTT.

This rearrangement joins TRBV2 to TRBJ1-3, with TRBD1 as a possible D gene (6 bases). The CDR3 totals 14 residues. From germline, CDR1 is SNHLY and CDR2 FYNNEI. Trimming stripped 9 bases from V and 0 bases from J, with 12 bases between. In DNA, the CDR3 is TGTGCCAGTAAAACAGGGCCCTCTGGAAACACCATATATTTT. Residues: CASKTGPSGNTIYF.

The chain carries TRBV7-9 and TRBJ1-1; D gene ambiguous. This CDR3 region has 15 residues. CDR1 SEHNR and CDR2 FQNEAQ come from the germline V gene (reference sequence). The ends were cut back, 3 bases at V and 1 base at J, with 12 bases in the middle. DNA of the CDR3: TGTGCCAGCAGCTTCTTTGAGGGTACGAACACTGAAGCTTTCTTT. This gives the protein CASSFFEGTNTEAFF.